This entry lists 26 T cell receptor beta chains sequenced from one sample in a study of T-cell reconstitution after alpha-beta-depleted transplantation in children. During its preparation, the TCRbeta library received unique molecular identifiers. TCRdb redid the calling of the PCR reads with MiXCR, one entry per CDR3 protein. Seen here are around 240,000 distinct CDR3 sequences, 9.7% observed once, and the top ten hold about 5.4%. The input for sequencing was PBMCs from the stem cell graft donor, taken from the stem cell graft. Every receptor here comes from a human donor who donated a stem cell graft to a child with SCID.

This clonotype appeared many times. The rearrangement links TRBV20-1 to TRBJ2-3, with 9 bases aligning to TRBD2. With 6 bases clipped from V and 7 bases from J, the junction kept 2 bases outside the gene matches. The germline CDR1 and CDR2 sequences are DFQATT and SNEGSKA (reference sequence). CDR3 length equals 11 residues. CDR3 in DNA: TGCAGTGCGCGGGGGGGGTATACGCAGTATTTT. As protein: CSARGGYTQYF.

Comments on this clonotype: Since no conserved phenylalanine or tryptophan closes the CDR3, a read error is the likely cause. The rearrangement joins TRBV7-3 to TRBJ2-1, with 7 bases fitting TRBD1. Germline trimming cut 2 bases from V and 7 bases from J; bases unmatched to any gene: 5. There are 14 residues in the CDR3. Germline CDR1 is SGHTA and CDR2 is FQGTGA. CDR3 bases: TGTGCCAGCAGCTTATCGACAGGGCTGAATGAGCAGTTCCTC. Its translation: CASSLSTGLNEQFL.

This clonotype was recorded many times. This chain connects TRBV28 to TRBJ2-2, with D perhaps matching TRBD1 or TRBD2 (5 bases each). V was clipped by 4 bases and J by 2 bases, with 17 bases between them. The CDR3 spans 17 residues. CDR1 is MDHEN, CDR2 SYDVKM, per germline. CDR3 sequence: CASSSASGTVNTGELFF. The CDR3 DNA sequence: TGTGCCAGCAGTTCCGCCTCCGGGACGGTAAACACCGGGGAGCTGTTTTTT.

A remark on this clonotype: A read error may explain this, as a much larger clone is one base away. The CDR3 region is CATSSGLNQETQYF. Here the CDR3 DNA reads TGCGCCACCAGCTCAGGGCTAAACCAAGAGACCCAGTACTTC. The rearrangement links TRBV5-1 to TRBJ2-5; D perhaps matches TRBD1 (5 bases). This CDR3 spans 14 amino acids. The V gene's germline CDR1 is SGHRS and CDR2 YFSETQ.

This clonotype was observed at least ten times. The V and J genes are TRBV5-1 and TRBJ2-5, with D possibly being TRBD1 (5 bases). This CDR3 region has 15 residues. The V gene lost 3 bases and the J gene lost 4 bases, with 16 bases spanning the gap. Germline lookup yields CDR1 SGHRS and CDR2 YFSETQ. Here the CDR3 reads CASSYFISGLETQYF. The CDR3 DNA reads TGCGCCAGCAGCTACTTCATATCAGGGCTAGAGACCCAGTACTTC.

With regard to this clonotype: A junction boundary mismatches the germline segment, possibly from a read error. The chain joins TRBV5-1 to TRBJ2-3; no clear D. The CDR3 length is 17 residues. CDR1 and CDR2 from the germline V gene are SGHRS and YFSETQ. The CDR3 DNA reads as TGCGCCTGCAGCGTATACACCGGGCCAAAGGGCACAGATACGCAGTATTTT. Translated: CACSVYTGPKGTDTQYF.

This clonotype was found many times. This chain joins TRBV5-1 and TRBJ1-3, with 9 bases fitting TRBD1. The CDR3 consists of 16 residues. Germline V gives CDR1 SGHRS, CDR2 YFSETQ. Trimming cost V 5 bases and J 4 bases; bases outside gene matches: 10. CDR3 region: CASRPGTGTIGNTIYF. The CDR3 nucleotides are TGCGCCAGCAGACCCGGGACAGGGACAATAGGAAACACCATATATTTT.

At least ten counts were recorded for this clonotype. CDR3 region: CASSLGRGYSYEQYF. The CDR3, as DNA: TGCGCCAGCAGCTTGGGCAGGGGCTACTCCTACGAGCAGTACTTC. V is TRBV5-1 and J is TRBJ2-7; D is possibly TRBD1 (6 bases). This CDR3 spans 15 amino acids. Germline V gene lookup returns CDR1 SGHRS and CDR2 YFSETQ. V lost 0 bases and J lost 0, with 10 bases in between.

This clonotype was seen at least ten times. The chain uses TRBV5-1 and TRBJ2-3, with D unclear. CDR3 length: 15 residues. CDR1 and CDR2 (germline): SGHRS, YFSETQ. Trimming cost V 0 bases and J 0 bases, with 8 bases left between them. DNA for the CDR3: TGCGCCAGCAGCTTGGTCCCGGAAAGCACAGATACGCAGTATTTT. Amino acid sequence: CASSLVPESTDTQYF.

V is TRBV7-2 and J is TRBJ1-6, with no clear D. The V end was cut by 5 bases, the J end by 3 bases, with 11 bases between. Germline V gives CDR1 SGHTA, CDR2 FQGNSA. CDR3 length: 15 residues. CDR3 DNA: TGTGCCAGCAGCGCACCGGGGATCTATAATTCACCCCTCCACTTT. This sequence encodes CASSAPGIYNSPLHF.

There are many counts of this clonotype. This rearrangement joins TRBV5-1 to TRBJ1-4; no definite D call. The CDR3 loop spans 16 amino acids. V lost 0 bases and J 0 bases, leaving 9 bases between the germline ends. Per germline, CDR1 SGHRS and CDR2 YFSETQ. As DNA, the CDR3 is TGCGCCAGCAGCTTGGGACAAGCGGCAACTAATGAAAAACTGTTTTTT. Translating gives CASSLGQAATNEKLFF.

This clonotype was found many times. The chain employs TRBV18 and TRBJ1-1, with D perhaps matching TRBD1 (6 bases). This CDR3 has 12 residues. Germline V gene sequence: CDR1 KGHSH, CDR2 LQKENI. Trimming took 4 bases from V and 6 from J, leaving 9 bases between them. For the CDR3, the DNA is TGTGCCAGCTCACAAGGGGGTGCTGAAGCTTTCTTT. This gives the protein CASSQGGAEAFF.

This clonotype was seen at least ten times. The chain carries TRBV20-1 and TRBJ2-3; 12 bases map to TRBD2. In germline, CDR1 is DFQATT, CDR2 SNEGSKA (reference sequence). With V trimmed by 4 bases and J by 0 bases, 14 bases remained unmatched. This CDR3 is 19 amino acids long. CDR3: CSAITSGGQQFASTDTQYF. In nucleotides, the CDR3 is TGCAGTGCTATTACTAGCGGGGGGCAACAATTCGCTAGCACAGATACGCAGTATTTT.

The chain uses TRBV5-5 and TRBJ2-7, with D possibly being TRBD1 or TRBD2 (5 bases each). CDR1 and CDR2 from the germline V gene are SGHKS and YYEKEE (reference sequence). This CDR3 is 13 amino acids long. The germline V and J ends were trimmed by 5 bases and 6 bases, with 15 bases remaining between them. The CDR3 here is CASRPVRGVEQYF. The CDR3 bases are TGTGCCAGCAGGCCGGTAAGAGGGGTCGAGCAGTACTTC.

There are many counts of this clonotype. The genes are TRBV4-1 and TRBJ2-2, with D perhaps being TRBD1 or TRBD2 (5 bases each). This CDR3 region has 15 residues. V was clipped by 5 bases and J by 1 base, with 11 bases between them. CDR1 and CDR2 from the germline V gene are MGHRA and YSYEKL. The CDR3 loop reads CASSTRDQNTGELFF. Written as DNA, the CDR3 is TGCGCCAGCAGCACCCGGGACCAGAACACCGGGGAGCTGTTTTTT.

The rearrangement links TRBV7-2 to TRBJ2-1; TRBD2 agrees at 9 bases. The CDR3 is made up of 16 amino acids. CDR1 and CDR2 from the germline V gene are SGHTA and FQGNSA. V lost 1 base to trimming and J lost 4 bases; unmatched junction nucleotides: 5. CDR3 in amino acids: CASSLVAGGMYNEQFF. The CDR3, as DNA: TGTGCCAGCAGCTTAGTCGCGGGGGGGATGTACAATGAGCAGTTCTTC.

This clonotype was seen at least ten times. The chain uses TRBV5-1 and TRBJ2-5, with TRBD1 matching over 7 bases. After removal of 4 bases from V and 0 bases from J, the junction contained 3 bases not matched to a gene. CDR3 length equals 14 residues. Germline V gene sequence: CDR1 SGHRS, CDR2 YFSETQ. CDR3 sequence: CASSHRGYQETQYF. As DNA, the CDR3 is TGCGCCAGCAGCCACAGGGGATACCAAGAGACCCAGTACTTC.

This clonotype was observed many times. The CDR3 spells CASSLTVGLVDYGYTF. The CDR3 coding sequence is TGTGCCAGCAGCTTAACTGTGGGTTTGGTTGACTATGGCTACACCTTC. The rearrangement joins TRBV7-8 to TRBJ1-2, with D uncertain. V lost 2 bases to trimming and J lost 3 bases, with 16 bases between them. Per germline, CDR1 SGHVS and CDR2 FQNEAQ. The length of the CDR3 is 16 residues. Drawing the rest from reference TRBV7-8 and TRBJ1-2, the complete variable domain is GAGVSQSPRYKVAKRGQDVALRCDPISGHVSLFWYQQALGQGPEFLTYFQNEAQLDKSGLPSDRFFAERPEGSVSTLKIQRTQQEDSAVYLCASSLTVGLVDYGYTFGSGTRLTVV.

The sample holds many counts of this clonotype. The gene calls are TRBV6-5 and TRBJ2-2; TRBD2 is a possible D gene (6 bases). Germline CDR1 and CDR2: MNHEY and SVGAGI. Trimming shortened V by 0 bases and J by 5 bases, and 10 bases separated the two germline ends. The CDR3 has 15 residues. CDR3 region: CASSYSGGWTGELFF. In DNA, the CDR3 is TGTGCCAGCAGTTACTCGGGGGGTTGGACCGGGGAGCTGTTTTTT.

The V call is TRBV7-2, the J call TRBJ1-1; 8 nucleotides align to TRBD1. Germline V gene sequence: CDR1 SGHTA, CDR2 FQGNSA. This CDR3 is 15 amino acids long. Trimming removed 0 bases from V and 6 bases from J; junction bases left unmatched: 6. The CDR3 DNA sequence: TGTGCCAGCAGCTTAGCGCAGGGGGCCGACGCTGAAGCTTTCTTT. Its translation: CASSLAQGADAEAFF. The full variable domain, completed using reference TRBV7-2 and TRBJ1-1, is GAGVSQSPSNKVTEKGKDVELRCDPISGHTALYWYRQSLGQGLEFLIYFQGNSAPDKSGLPSDRFSAERTGGSVSTLTIQRTQQEDSAVYLCASSLAQGADAEAFFGQGTRLTVV.

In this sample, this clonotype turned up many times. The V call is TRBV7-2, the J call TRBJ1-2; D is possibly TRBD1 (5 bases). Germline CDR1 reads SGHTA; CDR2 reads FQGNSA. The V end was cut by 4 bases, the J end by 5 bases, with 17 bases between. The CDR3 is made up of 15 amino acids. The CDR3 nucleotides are TGTGCCAGCAGCTCGGCGTGGGGGGGAGGTTATGGCTACACCTTC. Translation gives CASSSAWGGGYGYTF.

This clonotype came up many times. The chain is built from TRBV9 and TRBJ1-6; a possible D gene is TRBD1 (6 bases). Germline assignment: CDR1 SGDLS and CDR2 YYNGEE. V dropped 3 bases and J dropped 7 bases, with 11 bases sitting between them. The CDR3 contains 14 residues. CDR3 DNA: TGTGCCAGCAGCGGTCAGGGGATCAATTCACCCCTCCACTTT. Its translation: CASSGQGINSPLHF.

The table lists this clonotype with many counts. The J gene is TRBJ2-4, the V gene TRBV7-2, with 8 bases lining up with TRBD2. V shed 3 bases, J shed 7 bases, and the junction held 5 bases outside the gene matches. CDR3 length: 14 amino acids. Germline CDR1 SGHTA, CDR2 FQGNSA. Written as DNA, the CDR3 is TGTGCCAGCAGCTTTCCCCGGGGGGGCAACATTCAGTACTTC. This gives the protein CASSFPRGGNIQYF.

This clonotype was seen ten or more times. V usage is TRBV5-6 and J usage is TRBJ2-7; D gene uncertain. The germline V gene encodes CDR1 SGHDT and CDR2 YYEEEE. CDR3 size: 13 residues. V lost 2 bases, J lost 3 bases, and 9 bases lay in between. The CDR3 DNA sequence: TGTGCCAGCAGCTTTCGGACGGGCTACGAGCAGTACTTC. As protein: CASSFRTGYEQYF. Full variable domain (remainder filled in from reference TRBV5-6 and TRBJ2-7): DAGVTQSPTHLIKTRGQQVTLRCSPKSGHDTVSWYQQALGQGPQFIFQYYEEEERQRGNFPDRFSGHQFPNYSSELNVNALLLGDSALYLCASSFRTGYEQYFGPGTRLTVT.

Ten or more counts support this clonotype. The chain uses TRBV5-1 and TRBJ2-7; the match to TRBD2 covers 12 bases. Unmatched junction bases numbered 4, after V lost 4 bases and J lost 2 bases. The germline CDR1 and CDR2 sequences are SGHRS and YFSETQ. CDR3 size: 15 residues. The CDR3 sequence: CASSPTSGGPYEQYF. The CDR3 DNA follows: TGCGCCAGCAGCCCGACTAGCGGGGGACCCTACGAGCAGTACTTC. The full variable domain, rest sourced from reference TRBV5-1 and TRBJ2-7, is KAGVTQTPRYLIKTRGQQVTLSCSPISGHRSVSWYQQTPGQGLQFLFEYFSETQRNKGNFPGRFSGRQFSNSRSEMNVSTLELGDSALYLCASSPTSGGPYEQYFGPGTRLTVT.

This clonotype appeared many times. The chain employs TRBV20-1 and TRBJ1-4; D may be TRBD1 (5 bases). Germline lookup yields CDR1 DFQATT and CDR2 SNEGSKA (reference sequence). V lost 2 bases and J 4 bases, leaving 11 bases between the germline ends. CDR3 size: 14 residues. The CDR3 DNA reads TGCAGTGCTAGAAGCAGGACACTTAATGAAAAACTGTTTTTT. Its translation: CSARSRTLNEKLFF.